This T cell receptor beta chain came from a study of cytomegalovirus exposure and HLA in healthy donors. Findings and caveats of the study: Most subjects had HLA-A and HLA-B alleles reportedly predicted accurately by TCR beta sequences.

After removal of 1 base from V and 6 bases from J, the junction contained 7 bases not matched to a gene. This CDR3 contains 15 residues. Germline CDR1 is LNHDA and CDR2 is SQIVND (reference sequence). This clone was seen only a few times. As yet, its antigen is unknown. The same CDR3 can be traced to other DNA sequences in this sample. Use of 60 Vbeta and 13 Jbeta primers characterized the PCR. Sequenced by immunoSEQ multiplex PCR; TCRdb stores in-frame clones only, minus some. The sample includes under 200,000 clones, 65% to 70% seen only once; the top ten take around 4.3%. The source is a woman in her late teens or twenties in good health and CMV-seropositive. Sequenced sample: PBMCs. The rearrangement uses TRBV19 and TRBJ1-2, with TRBD1 matching 8 bases. CDR3 DNA: TGTGCCAGTAGTATAGTCCCAGGGGGCGGCGATGGCTACACCTTC. It yields the protein CASSIVPGGGDGYTF.